This TCR beta chain was identified during a study of shared clonotypes between healthy human individuals. Naive CD8 populations comprised CD45RO-negative cells positively selected for CCR7, excluding terminally differentiated effector memory CD45RA+ cells. The assay ran at deep level. Clones were sequenced by immunoSEQ multiplex PCR, and TCRdb holds only the in-frame ones, with some missing. The profile shows about 2.1 million clones, about 92% of them singletons. CDR3 size: 16 residues. Germline V gives CDR1 ENHRY, CDR2 SYGVKD. Trimming pared 4 bases from V and 0 bases from J, leaving 14 bases between.

The chain carries TRBV10-3 and TRBJ2-3; D might be TRBD2 (6 bases). This clonotype was sampled from a man aged 18 to 29 in good health. Some clones in this sample may be carry-over from other donors' samples. The specimen sequenced was naive CD8+ T cells from PBMCs. The CDR3 loop is CAISVPFSGSTDTQYF. The CDR3 nucleotides are TGTGCCATCAGTGTCCCCTTTAGCGGAAGCACAGATACGCAGTATTTT.